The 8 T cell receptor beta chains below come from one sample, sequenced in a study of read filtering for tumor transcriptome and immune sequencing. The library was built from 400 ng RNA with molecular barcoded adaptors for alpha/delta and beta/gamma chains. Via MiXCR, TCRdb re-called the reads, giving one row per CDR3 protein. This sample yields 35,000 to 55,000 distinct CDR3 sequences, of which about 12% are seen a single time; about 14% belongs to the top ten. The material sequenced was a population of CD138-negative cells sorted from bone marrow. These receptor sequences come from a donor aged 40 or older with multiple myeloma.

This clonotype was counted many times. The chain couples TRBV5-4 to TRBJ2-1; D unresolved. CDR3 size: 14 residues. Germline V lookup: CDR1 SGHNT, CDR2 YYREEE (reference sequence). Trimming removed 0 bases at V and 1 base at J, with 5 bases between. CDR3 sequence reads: CASSLEPSYNEQFF. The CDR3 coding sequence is TGTGCCAGCAGCTTGGAACCTTCCTACAATGAGCAGTTCTTC.

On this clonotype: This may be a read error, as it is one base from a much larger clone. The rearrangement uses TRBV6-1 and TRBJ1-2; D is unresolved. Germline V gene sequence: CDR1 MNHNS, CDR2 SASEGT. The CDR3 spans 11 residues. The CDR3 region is CASRSLYGYAF. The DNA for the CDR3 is TGTGCCAGCAGATCCCTTTATGGCTACGCCTTC.

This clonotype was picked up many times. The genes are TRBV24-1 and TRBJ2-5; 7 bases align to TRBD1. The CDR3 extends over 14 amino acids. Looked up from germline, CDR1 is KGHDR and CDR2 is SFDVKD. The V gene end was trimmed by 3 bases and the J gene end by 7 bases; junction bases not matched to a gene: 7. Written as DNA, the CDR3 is TGTGCCACCAGTGATACAGGGGCTGGATGGACCCAGTACTTC. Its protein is CATSDTGAGWTQYF.

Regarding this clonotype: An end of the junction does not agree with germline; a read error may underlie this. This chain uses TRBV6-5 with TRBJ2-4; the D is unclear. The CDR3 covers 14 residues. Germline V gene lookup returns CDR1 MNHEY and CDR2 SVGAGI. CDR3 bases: TGCGCCAGCAGGCGCAGTGTAGCCAAAAACATTCAGTACTTC. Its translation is CASRRSVAKNIQYF.

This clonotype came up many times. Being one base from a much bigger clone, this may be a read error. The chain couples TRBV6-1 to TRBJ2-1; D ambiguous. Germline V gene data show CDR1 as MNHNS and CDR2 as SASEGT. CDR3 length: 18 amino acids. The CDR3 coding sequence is TGTGCCAGCAGTGAATTAATGGGTTCGATTAGCTCCTACGATGAGCAGTTCTTC. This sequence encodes CASSELMGSISSYDEQFF.

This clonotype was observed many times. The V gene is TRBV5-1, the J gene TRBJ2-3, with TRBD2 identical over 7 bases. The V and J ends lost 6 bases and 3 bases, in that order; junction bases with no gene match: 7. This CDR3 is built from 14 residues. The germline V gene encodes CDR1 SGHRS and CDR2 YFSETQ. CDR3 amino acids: CASTVGGSTDTQYF. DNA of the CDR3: TGCGCCAGCACCGTCGGGGGGTCAACAGATACGCAGTATTTT.

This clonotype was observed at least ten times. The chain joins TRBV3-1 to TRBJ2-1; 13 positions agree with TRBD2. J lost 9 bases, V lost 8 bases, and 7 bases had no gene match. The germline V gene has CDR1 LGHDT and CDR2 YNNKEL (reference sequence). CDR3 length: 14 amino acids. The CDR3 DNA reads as TGTGCCAGCGGATGGACTAGCGGGAGACGTGAGCAGTTCTTC. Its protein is CASGWTSGRREQFF.

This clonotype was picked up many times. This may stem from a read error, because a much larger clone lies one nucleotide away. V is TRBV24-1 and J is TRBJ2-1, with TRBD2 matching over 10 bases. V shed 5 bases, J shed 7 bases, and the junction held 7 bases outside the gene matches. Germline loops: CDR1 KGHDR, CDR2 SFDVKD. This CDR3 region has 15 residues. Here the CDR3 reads CATSAPSGGRNEQFF. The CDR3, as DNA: TGTGCCACCAGTGCCCCTAGCGGGGGAAGGAATGAGCAGTTCTTC.